This T cell receptor (beta chain) was retrieved from a study of cytotoxic CD8 clonotypes in ibrutinib-treated CLL. Across the study: Averaging across samples gave approximately 260,000 productive templates and approximately 87,000 productive rearrangements.

Sequencing used immunoSEQ multiplex PCR; TCRdb keeps in-frame clones, though not all of them. The sample contains some 150,000 clones, roughly 77% of which appear only once. Broader study findings: Clonality climbed at ibrutinib response, then dropped toward baseline at progression.

About this clone: What it binds is unknown.

The specimen comprised PBMCs, sampled after 12 months of ibrutinib treatment. The receptor was derived from a human donor with chronic lymphocytic leukemia.

The CDR3 DNA reads as TGCAGCGCCGACATCTCTGGGGCCAACGTCCTGACTTTC. Amino acid sequence: CSADISGANVLTF. The rearrangement links TRBV29-1 to TRBJ2-6, with D uncertain. The CDR3 spans 13 residues. Germline lookup yields CDR1 SQVTM and CDR2 ANQGSEA. V gave up 7 bases and J gave up 0 bases, with 7 bases separating them.